These 9 T cell receptor beta chains share one sample of origin, sequenced in a study of CD8 T cells in Susac syndrome (dated by TCRdb to 2018 to 2020). The protocol used for the library was the immunoSEQ multiplex PCR assay. RNA was extracted with the RNeasy kit and about 0.5 to 1 ug was reverse transcribed using random hexamers. Through fastp at Q25 and MiXCR, TCRdb rebuilt clones from the public reads, retaining in-frame beta chains. For every CDR3 protein sequence, its rows merge into one entry that carries the most common genes and DNA. The sample table contains about 140,000 distinct CDR3 sequences; only one count was recorded for approximately 93% of them. Jointly, the top ten make up over 0.07% of the sample. Sample: CD4+ T cells from PBMCs. The source is a human donor in good health.

The rearrangement uses TRBV3-1 and TRBJ1-1; 8 bases agree with TRBD1. The J segment lost 7 bases and the V segment lost 6 bases, leaving 10 bases of the junction unmatched. The V gene's germline CDR1 is LGHDT and CDR2 YNNKEL (reference sequence). The CDR3 runs 14 residues. The CDR3 DNA sequence: TGTGCCAGCAGAAACACCAGGGGGCACGGTGAAGCTTTCTTT. Translated, it gives CASRNTRGHGEAFF.

The chain has TRBV29-1 and TRBJ1-4, with D possibly matching TRBD1 (6 bases). The CDR3 length is 15 residues. V was shortened by 4 bases and J by 1 base, with 13 bases between the two germline ends. Looked up from germline, CDR1 is SQVTM and CDR2 is ANQGSEA. The CDR3 loop reads CSVGGGRGTNEKLFF. CDR3 nucleotide sequence: TGCAGCGTTGGCGGGGGGCGAGGAACTAATGAAAAACTGTTTTTT.

The chain joins TRBV20-1 to TRBJ2-7; D not certain. The V and J ends lost 6 bases and 0 bases respectively, with 15 bases between them. CDR3 size: 14 residues. Germline V CDR1 and CDR2: DFQATT, SNEGSKA (reference sequence). The CDR3 DNA is TGCAGTGCCCCCGTAAGGAGCAGCTCCTACGAGCAGTACTTC. Protein product: CSAPVRSSSYEQYF.

This chain links TRBV19 with TRBJ2-7, with 7 bases matching TRBD1. V lost 4 bases and J lost 4; bases outside the gene matches: 4. Germline V gene data show CDR1 as LNHDA and CDR2 as SQIVND (reference sequence). This CDR3 contains 13 residues. CDR3 coding DNA: TGTGCCAGTAGTAGGGCAGGGGGATACGAGCAGTACTTC. This encodes CASSRAGGYEQYF.

This chain joins TRBV20-1 and TRBJ2-3, with TRBD2 matching over 8 bases. From germline, CDR1 is DFQATT and CDR2 SNEGSKA (reference sequence). This CDR3 has 15 residues. V gave up 3 bases and J gave up 2 bases; unmatched junction bases: 7. The CDR3 DNA is TGCAGTGCTAGGAGGGTAGCGGGACCCACAGATACGCAGTATTTT. This encodes CSARRVAGPTDTQYF.

In this sample, this clonotype turned up a few times. This sequence joins TRBV5-1 and TRBJ2-4, with D perhaps assigned TRBD1 or TRBD2 (5 bases each). V gave up 5 bases and J gave up 3 bases, with 12 bases separating them. The CDR3 totals 14 residues. The germline gives CDR1 SGHRS, CDR2 YFSETQ. The CDR3 is CASRTGTSKNIQYF. The CDR3 DNA reads TGCGCCAGCAGGACCGGGACGAGCAAAAACATTCAGTACTTC.

As DNA, the CDR3 is TGTGCCAGCAGTGACAGGGCTGAAGCTTTCTTT. Translated, it gives CASSDRAEAFF. V gene TRBV6-5 combines with J gene TRBJ1-1; 7 bases match TRBD1. V dropped 5 bases and J dropped 6; count of bases not matched to a gene: 0. The CDR3 is 11 amino acids. Germline CDR1 reads MNHEY; CDR2 reads SVGAGI.

This chain joins TRBV5-4 and TRBJ2-1, with 8 positions matching TRBD2. Germline trimming cut 4 bases from V and 3 bases from J; bases unmatched to any gene: 3. CDR1 is SGHNT and CDR2 is YYREEE in the germline V gene (reference sequence). This CDR3 contains 14 residues. CDR3 sequence reads: CASSAGLDYNEQFF. For the CDR3, the DNA is TGTGCCAGCAGCGCGGGACTAGACTACAATGAGCAGTTCTTC.

The rearrangement joins TRBV4-1 to TRBJ2-7; 7 bases line up with TRBD2. CDR1 and CDR2 from the germline V gene are MGHRA and YSYEKL. This CDR3 comprises 14 residues. With V trimmed by 1 base and J by 2 bases, 2 bases remained unmatched. The CDR3: CASSQVGTTYEQYF. The CDR3 coding sequence is TGCGCCAGCAGCCAAGTGGGGACTACCTACGAGCAGTACTTC.